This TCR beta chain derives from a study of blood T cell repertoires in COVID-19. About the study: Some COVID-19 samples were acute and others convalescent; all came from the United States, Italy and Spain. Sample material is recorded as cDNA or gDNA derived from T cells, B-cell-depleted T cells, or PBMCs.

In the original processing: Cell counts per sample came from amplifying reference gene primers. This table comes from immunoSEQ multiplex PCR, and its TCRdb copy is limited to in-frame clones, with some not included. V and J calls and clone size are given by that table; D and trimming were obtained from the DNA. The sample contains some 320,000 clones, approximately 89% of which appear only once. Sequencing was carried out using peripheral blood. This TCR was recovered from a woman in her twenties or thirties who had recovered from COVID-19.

The CDR3 region is CASSQSGGSNEQFF. CDR3 sequence (DNA): TGTGCCAGCAGCCAAAGCGGGGGGTCCAATGAGCAGTTCTTC. The V call is TRBV4-2, the J call TRBJ2-1; the match to TRBD2 covers 9 bases. Germline V gene sequence: CDR1 LGHNA, CDR2 YNFKEQ. V lost 2 bases, J lost 6 bases, and 2 bases stayed unmatched. The CDR3 is 14 residues long.